This TCR beta chain was obtained from a study of T cell responses to AZD1222 COVID-19 vaccine (dated by TCRdb to 2020 to 2023). At the level of the whole study: A total of just over 230 trial participants underwent TCR sequencing, of whom roughly 210 had received two doses of AZD1222 and about 26 had received two doses of the MenACWY control vaccine. Trial participants were enrolled by age into subgroups of 18-55, 56-69 and 70-plus years, and roughly 150, 30 and 60 TCR-sequenced participants, respectively, were included in these subgroups. The research as a whole found: Conclusions about previously exposed vaccinees were limited because only six or seven AZD1222 recipients were SARS-CoV-2 seropositive at baseline. The vaccine-associated CD4 TCRs covered the entire spike protein, and the dominant responses fell in regions 160-218 and 743-854. Nearly half of unique spike-specific TCRs reportedly recognized epitopes outside regions mutated in the B.1.351 and B.1.1.7 variants. In the small 56-69-year group, the increase in depth fell short of significance, most likely because of low power. Most participants were white British and females outnumbered males, and the authors suggested that clonal diversity may have been underestimated. Because no day 14 peak-response samples were available, the repertoires could be characterized only after the peak T cell response. After two AZD1222 doses, spike-specific TCR breadth and depth were significantly higher than at day 0 and than in MenACWY recipients.

The time point label on this specimen signifies: baseline before first vaccination. Sample treatment or condition, as interpreted from the label and publication: meningococcal conjugate vaccine given as trial control. The vaccinee samples were drawn from two UK trials, COV001 and COV002, one of which was a single-blind randomized controlled phase 2/3 trial testing AZD1222 (ChAdOx1 nCoV-19) in healthy adults. For TCRbeta chain sequencing, PBMC samples from trial participants were taken at day 0 and at day 28 after the second dose. The CDR3 regions of human TCRbeta chains were analyzed by immunosequencing. The authors' analysis ran thus. TCRs in the repertoires were matched against a reference library of SARS-CoV-2-specific TCRs that had been generated with the MIRA antigen-specificity platform. Breadth was defined as the fraction of unique TCRs that were SARS-CoV-2-associated, and depth was defined as the fraction of total T cells that were SARS-CoV-2-associated. Using the MIRA data, every spike-specific TCR was mapped to the spike region that the TCR reacted to and assigned to either a CD4 or a CD8 class. Log10-transformed breadth and depth values were compared by one-way ANOVA with Sidak's multiple comparisons tests. The table comes from immuneACCESS by way of TCRdb, which keeps in-frame sequences with V and J called. Part of the clones is missing from these tables; in studies checked, under half for an unresolved V gene and the rest for unknown reasons. The DNA gave D and trimming, while V, J and clone size come from that table. The sample records about 190,000 clones, about nine tenths of which are singletons. The ten largest clones add up to 2.5% to 3% of the sample.

As to this clone: Its antigen is unknown. Base qualities are not at hand, and no much larger clone is one base apart.

The input for sequencing was peripheral blood, taken on day 0 of MenACWY control vaccination. The receptor's source is an adult in good health.

The nucleotide sequence reads TGTGCCAGCAGTGAACCAGGGGGCAATCAGCCCCAGCATTTT. Translated, it reads CASSEPGGNQPQHF. Here the chain combines TRBV6-1 and TRBJ1-5, with a weak D call of TRBD1 (6 bases match). CDR1 and CDR2, per the germline V gene, are MNHNS and SASEGT. V and J are truncated by 2 bases and 2 bases respectively, leaving an intervening sequence of 7 bases. There are 14 amino acids in the CDR3, from cysteine to phenylalanine inclusive. CDR3 DNA is the only sequence kept; it has 42 bases, read in frame from the first base.